This T cell receptor (beta chain) originates from a study of T cells after yellow fever vaccination. Study overall: Where fractions had low cell numbers, libraries were prepared from them with the SMART-Seq v4 Ultra Low Input RNA kit. Broader study findings: Weaker in magnitude, the secondary response showed a faster peak on day 5 versus 15.

On this clonotype: Antigen: not known.

V was pared by 7 bases and J by 4 bases, with 6 bases of the junction left unmatched. This CDR3 region has 14 residues. TCRdb reprocessed the 5' RACE reads with MiXCR, giving one entry per CDR3 protein. Among some 500,000 distinct CDR3 sequences listed, roughly 14% were seen once. Sequencing was performed on PBMCs, taken on the day of the yellow fever booster vaccination. J is TRBJ2-7 and V is TRBV12-3 or TRBV12-4; 11 bases agree with TRBD2. This TCR was recovered from a young man who received the YFV17D yellow fever vaccine. CDR3 protein: CASNPGLAVYEQYF. CDR3 sequence (DNA): TGTGCCAGCAATCCGGGACTAGCGGTGTACGAGCAGTACTTC.